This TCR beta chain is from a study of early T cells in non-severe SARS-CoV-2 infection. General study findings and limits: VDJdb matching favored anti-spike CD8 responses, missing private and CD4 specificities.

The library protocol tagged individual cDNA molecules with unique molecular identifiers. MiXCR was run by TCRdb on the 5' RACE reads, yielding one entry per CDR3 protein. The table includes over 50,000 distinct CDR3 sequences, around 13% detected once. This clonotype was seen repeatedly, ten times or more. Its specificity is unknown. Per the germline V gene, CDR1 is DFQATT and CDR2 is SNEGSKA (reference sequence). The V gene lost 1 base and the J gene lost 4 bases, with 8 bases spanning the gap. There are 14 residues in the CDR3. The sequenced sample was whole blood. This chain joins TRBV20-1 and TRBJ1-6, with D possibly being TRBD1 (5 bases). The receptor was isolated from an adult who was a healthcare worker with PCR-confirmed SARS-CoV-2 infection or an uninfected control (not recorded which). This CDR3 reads CSARGDLYNSPLHF. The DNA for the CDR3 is TGCAGTGCTAGAGGGGACTTGTATAATTCACCCCTCCACTTT.